This T cell receptor beta chain was retrieved from a study of blood T cell repertoires in COVID-19. Looking at the study overall: Some COVID-19 samples were acute and others convalescent; all came from the United States, Italy and Spain. T cells, B-cell-depleted T cells, or PBMCs supplied cDNA or gDNA.

Measured with immunoSEQ multiplex PCR; TCRdb has only the in-frame clones, and not every one. Among around 300,000 clones listed, under 90% were seen once. The CDR3 is 14 amino acids. The germline V and J ends were trimmed by 4 bases and 9 bases, with 16 bases remaining between them. Germline assignment: CDR1 SGHRS and CDR2 YFSETQ. The chain couples TRBV5-1 to TRBJ2-2; D may be TRBD2 (6 bases). The TCR comes from a man over 45 with acute or convalescent COVID-19. What was sequenced was peripheral blood. Here the CDR3 DNA reads TGCGCCAGCAGCCCCCCCCGGGAGTTCAGGGAGCTGTTTTTT. Translated, it gives CASSPPREFRELFF. Complete variable domain (other parts from reference TRBV5-1 and TRBJ2-2): KAGVTQTPRYLIKTRGQQVTLSCSPISGHRSVSWYQQTPGQGLQFLFEYFSETQRNKGNFPGRFSGRQFSNSRSEMNVSTLELGDSALYLCASSPPREFRELFFGEGSRLTVL.